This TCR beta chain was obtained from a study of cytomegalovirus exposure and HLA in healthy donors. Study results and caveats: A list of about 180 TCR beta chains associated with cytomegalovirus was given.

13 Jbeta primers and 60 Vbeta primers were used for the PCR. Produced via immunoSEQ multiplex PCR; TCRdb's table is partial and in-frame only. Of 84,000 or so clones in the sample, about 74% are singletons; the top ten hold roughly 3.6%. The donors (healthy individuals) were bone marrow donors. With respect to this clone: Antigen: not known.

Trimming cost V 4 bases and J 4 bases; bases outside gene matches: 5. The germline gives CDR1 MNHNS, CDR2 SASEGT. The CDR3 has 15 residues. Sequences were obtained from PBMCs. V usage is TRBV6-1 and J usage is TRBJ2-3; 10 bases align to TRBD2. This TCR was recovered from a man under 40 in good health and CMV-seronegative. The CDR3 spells CASSVGSGGSDTQYF. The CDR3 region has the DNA TGTGCCAGCAGTGTTGGTAGCGGGGGGTCAGATACGCAGTATTTT.